The clone carrying this TCR beta chain was recorded many times. The data derive from a study of T cells in Graves' hyperthyroidism and ophthalmopathy. V was shortened by 5 bases and J by 0 bases, with 11 bases between the two germline ends. The CDR3 loop spans 16 amino acids. Germline V gives CDR1 MNHNS, CDR2 SASEGT. Graves' hyperthyroidism was deemed stable absent ophthalmopathy progression within 18 months. It was RNA transcripts that yielded the amplified TCR beta CDR3 regions. A set of HTBI primers served as the primers for a first-round RT-PCR of the TCR CDR3. Each CDR3 protein gets one entry after TCRdb re-called the multiplex PCR reads with MiXCR. The sample lists some 180,000 distinct CDR3 sequences; about 17% were seen once.

The chain links TRBV6-1 to TRBJ2-6; D not resolved. The source material was blood. The TCR comes from a woman aged 50 to 60 with Graves' hyperthyroidism. Here the CDR3 DNA reads TGTGCCAGCAGTCGCCGAGCGAGCTCTGGGGCCAACGTCCTGACTTTC. Translated: CASSRRASSGANVLTF.